This T cell receptor (beta chain) is from a study of blood T cell repertoires in COVID-19. Overall study context: There were acute and convalescent COVID-19 samples, and they came from the United States, Italy and Spain. PBMCs, B-cell-depleted T cells, or T cells provided the cDNA or gDNA that made up the material.

Authors' processing steps: Scientists estimated how many nucleated cells there were by amplifying reference gene primers. The table came from immunoSEQ multiplex PCR; TCRdb's copy has only in-frame clones and leaves some out. V, J and clone size are taken as reported in that table, and D and trimming were inferred from the DNA itself. Among 50,000 or so clones listed, around three quarters were seen once. This sequence originates from a man in his 70s with acute or convalescent COVID-19. The sample comprised peripheral blood.

The CDR3 DNA reads as TGTGCCAGCAGCTTGGGGGGTGCGGGAGGGGAGTATTTT. Translating it yields CASSLGGAGGEYF. The rearrangement uses TRBV11-3 and TRBJ2-3, with 9 bases lining up with TRBD2. Germline CDR1 SGHNT, CDR2 YENEEA. Trimming removed 3 bases from V and 13 bases from J; junction bases left unmatched: 8. CDR3 length equals 13 residues.